The 8 T cell receptor beta chains presented below share a single source sample, sequenced in a study of T cell changes during pregnancy in multiple sclerosis. Sequencing was performed with immunoSEQ multiplex PCR; in TCRdb, only in-frame clones are kept and a portion is missing. The sample shows about 100,000 clones, just over 90% of them seen only once. This specimen was peripheral blood, taken in the second trimester of pregnancy. The receptor set was obtained from a female donor in good health, enrolled as a control in a pregnancy study.

This chain uses TRBV9 with TRBJ2-7; D is perhaps TRBD2 (7 bases). From germline, CDR1 is SGDLS and CDR2 YYNGEE. This CDR3 has 17 residues. Trimming took off 0 bases at V and 6 bases at J, with 22 bases between the two ends. CDR3 in amino acids: CASSVAGSGTPQGEQYF. The CDR3, as DNA: TGTGCCAGCAGCGTAGCAGGGAGCGGGACACCCCAAGGCGAGCAGTACTTC.

This chain joins TRBV30 and TRBJ2-2; a possible D gene is TRBD1 (5 bases). CDR3 size: 14 residues. The germline CDR1 and CDR2 sequences are GTSNPN and SVGIG (reference sequence). V lost 2 bases to trimming and J lost 3 bases, with 10 bases between them. CDR3 region: CAWSHGRDTGELFF. CDR3 nucleotide sequence: TGTGCCTGGAGTCATGGCAGGGACACCGGGGAGCTGTTTTTT.

V usage is TRBV28 and J usage is TRBJ1-2; no definite D call. Germline values: CDR1 MDHEN, CDR2 SYDVKM. This CDR3 comprises 13 residues. The V end was cut by 6 bases, the J end by 0 bases, with 8 bases between. This chain's CDR3 is CASRTPANYGYTF. The DNA for the CDR3 is TGTGCCAGCAGGACACCAGCTAACTATGGCTACACCTTC.

The DNA for the CDR3 is TGTGCCAGCAGCCAGCGGGGGACAGGGTTCTACGAGCAGTACTTC. Encoded protein: CASSQRGTGFYEQYF. This chain connects TRBV11-2 to TRBJ2-7; a weak D match, TRBD1 (9 bases). V was trimmed by 5 bases and J by 3 bases, leaving 17 bases between them. Looked up from germline, CDR1 is SGHAT and CDR2 is FQNNGV. This CDR3 region has 15 residues.

The gene calls are TRBV7-2 and TRBJ1-5; tentative D call: TRBD1 (6 bases). CDR1 is SGHTA and CDR2 is FQGNSA in the germline V gene. Trimming took 2 bases from V and 3 from J, leaving 14 bases between them. The CDR3 is 16 amino acids. CDR3 in DNA: TGTGCCAGCAGCTTATCAGGGGCCGGGATCAATCAGCCCCAGCATTTT. Encoded protein: CASSLSGAGINQPQHF. The variable domain in full, completed from reference TRBV7-2 and TRBJ1-5, reads GAGVSQSPSNKVTEKGKDVELRCDPISGHTALYWYRQSLGQGLEFLIYFQGNSAPDKSGLPSDRFSAERTGGSVSTLTIQRTQQEDSAVYLCASSLSGAGINQPQHFGDGTRLSIL.

The chain employs TRBV6-1 and TRBJ1-4; TRBD1 is a possible D gene (6 bases). V lost 2 bases and J 5 bases, leaving 15 bases between the germline ends. The CDR3 covers 16 residues. Germline V lookup: CDR1 MNHNS, CDR2 SASEGT. The CDR3 nucleotides are TGTGCCAGCAGTGAAACCTGGGACACCTTAAATGAAAAACTGTTTTTT. It encodes CASSETWDTLNEKLFF.

The chain links TRBV19 to TRBJ1-1, with a tentative D call TRBD1 (5 bases). CDR1 and CDR2 from the germline V gene are LNHDA and SQIVND (reference sequence). The CDR3 is 15 amino acids. V shed 4 bases and J shed 2 bases, with 14 bases lying between them. This CDR3 reads CASSTTSTVNTEAFF. In DNA, the CDR3 is TGTGCCAGTAGTACCACCTCGACAGTAAACACTGAAGCTTTCTTT.

This chain connects TRBV7-9 to TRBJ1-3; 10 nucleotides line up with TRBD1. J gave up 2 bases and V 1 base, and 2 bases lay outside the gene matches. The germline CDR1 and CDR2 sequences are SEHNR and FQNEAQ (reference sequence). This CDR3 has 16 amino acids. The CDR3 loop reads CASSLGGTGAGNTIYF. CDR3 in DNA: TGTGCCAGCAGCTTAGGTGGGACAGGGGCTGGAAACACCATATATTTT.